This TCR beta chain is drawn from a study of chemoradiotherapy in HPV16-positive cancers. Study overall: Candidate HPV-specific clones and shared TCR motifs came from a couple of HPV16-positive patients.

Sequencing was performed with immunoSEQ multiplex PCR; in TCRdb, only in-frame clones are kept and a portion is missing. The sample contains about 13,000 clones, approximately 85% of which appear only once. Overall study results and limits: For HPV16-positive patients, expanding HPV-responsive T cells associated with longer recurrence-free survival. During treatment, candidate HPV-specific clones and E7-related motifs expanded in tumor.

In regard to this clone: Its specificity is unknown.

Germline assignment: CDR1 SGHRS and CDR2 YFSETQ. This CDR3 has 16 amino acids. Unmatched junction bases numbered 6, after V lost 0 bases and J lost 0 bases. The sequence was obtained from a human donor with HPV-associated anogenital cancer. The material was blood, obtained from a patient who underwent chemoradiotherapy. V usage is TRBV5-1 and J usage is TRBJ2-7; 7 bases line up with TRBD1. CDR3 sequence: CASSLALTGVSYEQYF. CDR3 DNA: TGCGCCAGCAGCTTGGCCCTTACAGGGGTCTCCTACGAGCAGTACTTC.